This T cell receptor beta chain was recovered during a study of CD8 T cells in Susac syndrome. With random hexamers, reverse transcription was performed on roughly 0.5 to 1 ug of RNA. The method of amplification for TCR beta CDR3 was immunoSEQ multiplex PCR, covering 54 Vbeta and 13 Jbeta. TCRdb processed the immunoSEQ multiplex PCR reads anew with MiXCR; each CDR3 protein has one entry. The sample carries roughly 180,000 distinct CDR3 sequences, about 93% recorded once. This clonotype was sampled from a human donor with multiple sclerosis. The sequencing input was CD4+ T cells from PBMCs.

As DNA, the CDR3 is TGTGCCAGCAGCTACCGACTAGCGGGAGGGCGGAGCACGCAGTATTTT. Translating it yields CASSYRLAGGRSTQYF. V usage is TRBV7-2 and J usage is TRBJ2-3; 14 nucleotides agree with TRBD2. This CDR3 has 16 residues. V shed 4 bases and J 9 bases; nucleotides not matched to a gene: 9. Germline V CDR1 and CDR2: SGHTA, FQGNSA.